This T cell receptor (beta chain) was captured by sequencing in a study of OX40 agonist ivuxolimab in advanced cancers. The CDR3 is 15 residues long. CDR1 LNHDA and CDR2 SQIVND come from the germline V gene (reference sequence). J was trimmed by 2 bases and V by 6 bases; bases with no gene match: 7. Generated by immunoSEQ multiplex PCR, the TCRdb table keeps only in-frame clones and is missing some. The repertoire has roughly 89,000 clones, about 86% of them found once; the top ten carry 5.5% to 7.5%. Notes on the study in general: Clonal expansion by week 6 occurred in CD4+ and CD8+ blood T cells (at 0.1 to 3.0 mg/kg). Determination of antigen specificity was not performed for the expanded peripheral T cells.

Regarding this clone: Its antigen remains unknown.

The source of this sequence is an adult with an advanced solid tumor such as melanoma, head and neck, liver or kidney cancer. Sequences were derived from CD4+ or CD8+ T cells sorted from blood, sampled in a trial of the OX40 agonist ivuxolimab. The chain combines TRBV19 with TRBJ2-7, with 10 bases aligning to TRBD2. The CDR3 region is CASRDSSGSAYEQYF. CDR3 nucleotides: TGTGCCAGTAGAGACTCTAGCGGGAGCGCCTACGAGCAGTACTTC.